This passage covers 21 T cell receptor beta chains from one sample sequenced in a study of blood T cell repertoires in COVID-19. Generated by immunoSEQ multiplex PCR, the TCRdb table keeps only in-frame clones and is missing some. The sample contains fewer than 350,000 clones, around 86% of which appear only once. Material: peripheral blood. The receptors here all came from a woman aged 55 to 70 with active or convalescent COVID-19.

The chain employs TRBV4-2 and TRBJ1-4, with D possibly being TRBD1 (6 bases). The CDR3 has 18 residues. Germline lookup yields CDR1 LGHNA and CDR2 YNFKEQ. Trimming left V 1 base short and J 4 bases short, with 19 bases between. The CDR3 nucleotides are TGTGCCAGCAGCCAAGGCACCCAGGGGTTACGATTTAATGAAAAACTGTTTTTT. Protein sequence: CASSQGTQGLRFNEKLFF.

This clone was picked up many times. The chain uses TRBV7-3 and TRBJ2-7; 8 bases align to TRBD1. V was clipped by 5 bases and J by 5 bases; unmatched bases: 8. The CDR3 length is 14 residues. Germline V lookup: CDR1 SGHTA, CDR2 FQGTGA. Here the CDR3 DNA reads TGTGCCAGCAGCATGACAGGGGACATGGACGAGCAGTACTTC. Its protein product is CASSMTGDMDEQYF.

The chain carries TRBV18 and TRBJ2-1; TRBD1 aligns across 9 bases. This CDR3 contains 15 residues. The V gene end was trimmed by 2 bases and the J gene end by 4 bases; junction bases not matched to a gene: 3. CDR1 is KGHSH, CDR2 LQKENI, per germline. CDR3 bases: TGTGCCAGCTCACCAGTGGGACAGGGTTACAATGAGCAGTTCTTC. As protein: CASSPVGQGYNEQFF. The full variable domain, its missing parts supplied by reference TRBV18 and TRBJ2-1, is NAGVMQNPRHLVRRRGQEARLRCSPMKGHSHVYWYRQLPEEGLKFMVYLQKENIIDESGMPKERFSAEFPKEGPSILRIQQVVRGDSAAYFCASSPVGQGYNEQFFGPGTRLTVL.

The chain carries TRBV11-2 and TRBJ2-1, with 9 nucleotides matching TRBD2. J gave up 6 bases and V 0 bases, and 12 bases lay outside the gene matches. Germline CDR1 is SGHAT and CDR2 is FQNNGV. This CDR3 has 18 residues. The CDR3 sequence is CASSLDRASGVKGNEQFF. The CDR3, as DNA: TGTGCCAGCAGCTTAGATCGGGCTAGCGGGGTCAAAGGCAATGAGCAGTTCTTC.

The rearrangement joins TRBV11-2 to TRBJ1-6; no clear D. V shed 6 bases and J shed 9 bases, with 15 bases lying between them. Germline CDR1 is SGHAT and CDR2 is FQNNGV. CDR3 length: 14 residues. This CDR3 is CASSFSSVGSPLHF. CDR3 bases: TGTGCCAGCAGTTTTAGTTCGGTCGGTTCACCCCTCCACTTT.

The V call is TRBV9, the J call TRBJ1-1; D may be TRBD1 (5 bases). Germline loops: CDR1 SGDLS, CDR2 YYNGEE. The CDR3 runs to 17 residues. With 2 bases removed from V and 2 bases from J, the gap between germline ends came to 19 bases. The CDR3 spells CASSVGGDDIRNTEAFF. For the CDR3, the DNA is TGTGCCAGCAGCGTTGGAGGGGACGATATCCGAAACACTGAAGCTTTCTTT.

This clone has just a few counts. The chain links TRBV20-1 to TRBJ1-5; no reliable D call. V was shortened by 3 bases and J by 0 bases, with 12 bases between the two germline ends. The CDR3 loop spans 15 amino acids. The germline gives CDR1 DFQATT, CDR2 SNEGSKA (reference sequence). Here the CDR3 DNA reads TGCAGTGCTAGTCGAGGGTCTAATAGCAATCAGCCCCAGCATTTT. Translating gives CSASRGSNSNQPQHF.

This chain uses TRBV29-1 with TRBJ1-2; 8 positions agree with TRBD1. The CDR3 spans 13 residues. CDR1 and CDR2 from the germline V gene are SQVTM and ANQGSEA. V shed 4 bases and J 3 bases; nucleotides not matched to a gene: 4. CDR3 residues: CSVGNRGDYGYTF. The CDR3 DNA follows: TGCAGCGTTGGCAACAGGGGGGACTATGGCTACACCTTC.

V gene TRBV7-9 combines with J gene TRBJ2-2; 9 bases are shared with TRBD2. The CDR3 runs to 17 residues. V lost 5 bases to trimming and J lost 5 bases; unmatched junction nucleotides: 12. Germline loops: CDR1 SEHNR, CDR2 FQNEAQ (reference sequence). The CDR3 DNA sequence: TGTGCCAGCAGCCTACTACGGGGGCTAGCGGGAACCGGGGAGCTGTTTTTT. It codes for CASSLLRGLAGTGELFF.

The V and J genes are TRBV7-2 and TRBJ1-4; D call uncertain. Germline V lookup: CDR1 SGHTA, CDR2 FQGNSA. This CDR3 is built from 16 residues. Trimming cost V 5 bases and J 6 bases, with 19 bases left between them. The CDR3 protein is CASSIDPGKGYEKLFF. CDR3 DNA: TGTGCCAGCAGCATCGACCCGGGGAAAGGGTATGAAAAACTGTTTTTT.

The chain employs TRBV29-1 and TRBJ2-2, with 9 bases fitting TRBD1. Losses at the gene ends were 5 bases for V and 5 bases for J; bases not matched to a gene: 9. The CDR3 runs 15 residues. CDR1 is SQVTM and CDR2 is ANQGSEA in the germline V gene. This CDR3 reads CSVCRTGARTGELFF. The CDR3 DNA reads as TGCAGCGTTTGCCGGACAGGGGCGAGGACCGGGGAGCTGTTTTTT.

J is TRBJ2-6 and V is TRBV9, with D perhaps matching TRBD1 (6 bases). CDR3 length: 13 residues. V was trimmed by 0 bases and J by 13 bases, leaving 11 bases between them. The germline gives CDR1 SGDLS, CDR2 YYNGEE. The CDR3, as DNA: TGTGCCAGCAGCGTAGACAGGGACGAGGTCCTGACTTTC. Amino acids: CASSVDRDEVLTF.

This chain links TRBV9 with TRBJ2-1, with 11 nucleotides matching TRBD2. V was clipped by 5 bases and J by 5 bases; unmatched bases: 9. The CDR3 is 16 residues long. Per the germline V gene, CDR1 is SGDLS and CDR2 is YYNGEE. CDR3: CASSVLSGGENNEQFF. The CDR3, as DNA: TGTGCCAGCAGTGTACTTAGCGGGGGGGAGAACAATGAGCAGTTCTTC.

V and J are TRBV4-3 and TRBJ1-4; 10 bases line up with TRBD1. Per germline, CDR1 LGHNA and CDR2 YSLEER. This CDR3 has 16 amino acids. J lost 5 bases, V lost 0 bases, and 3 bases had no gene match. CDR3 amino acids: CASSQDPDRGNEKLFF. The CDR3 nucleotides are TGCGCCAGCAGCCAAGATCCGGACAGGGGGAATGAAAAACTGTTTTTT.

This clone was seen once. V is TRBV4-3 and J is TRBJ1-2, with a possible D match to TRBD1 (6 bases). Germline V CDR1 and CDR2: LGHNA, YSLEER. The V end was cut by 1 base, the J end by 3 bases, with 12 bases between. CDR3 size: 15 residues. The CDR3 region is CASSQVGQTYYGYTF. The CDR3 DNA is TGCGCCAGCAGCCAAGTCGGACAGACCTACTATGGCTACACCTTC.

The chain joins TRBV14 to TRBJ1-6; TRBD1 aligns across 7 bases. The CDR3 sequence is 17 residues long. CDR1 SGHDN and CDR2 FVKESK come from the germline V gene. V was pared by 1 base and J by 4 bases, with 7 bases of the junction left unmatched. CDR3 sequence reads: CASSQGYPGQYNSPLHF. The CDR3 DNA reads as TGTGCCAGCAGCCAAGGATATCCGGGACAGTATAATTCACCCCTCCACTTT.

The chain joins TRBV5-5 to TRBJ2-1; 11 bases match TRBD2. CDR3 size: 20 residues. V shed 4 bases and J 8 bases; nucleotides not matched to a gene: 23. CDR1 SGHKS and CDR2 YYEKEE come from the germline V gene (reference sequence). The CDR3 protein is CASSLGGGLAAATSRYEQFF. The CDR3, as DNA: TGTGCCAGCAGCCTGGGTGGGGGACTAGCGGCCGCTACGTCCAGGTATGAGCAGTTCTTC.

The rearrangement links TRBV20-1 to TRBJ2-3; the match to TRBD2 covers 9 bases. Unmatched junction bases numbered 12, after V lost 3 bases and J lost 2 bases. The CDR3 length is 17 residues. Germline CDR1 DFQATT, CDR2 SNEGSKA (reference sequence). The CDR3 DNA is TGCAGTGCTAGTCCCCCGGCCCAGCGGGGGGTCACAGATACGCAGTATTTT. Protein sequence: CSASPPAQRGVTDTQYF.

The rearrangement links TRBV14 to TRBJ1-1; D ambiguous. This CDR3 is built from 13 residues. V lost 3 bases and J lost 4, with 9 bases in between. CDR1 is SGHDN, CDR2 FVKESK, per germline. CDR3 sequence reads: CASSQGRATEAFF. In DNA, the CDR3 is TGTGCCAGCAGCCAGGGCCGAGCCACTGAAGCTTTCTTT.

Details on this clone: Additional DNA sequences in this sample encode the identical CDR3. The chain uses TRBV30 and TRBJ2-7, with D perhaps matching TRBD1 (7 bases). The CDR3 contains 14 residues. Germline V CDR1 and CDR2: GTSNPN, SVGIG (reference sequence). The V gene lost 0 bases and the J gene lost 4 bases, with 13 bases spanning the gap. CDR3 nucleotide sequence: TGTGCCTGGAGTGTCTCGCAGGGGGGTTACGAGCAGTACTTC. Encoded protein: CAWSVSQGGYEQYF. The variable domain in full, with the rest retrieved from reference TRBV30 and TRBJ2-7, is SQTIHQWPATLVQPVGSPLSLECTVEGTSNPNLYWYRQAAGRGLQLLFYSVGIGQISSEVPQNLSASRPQDRQFILSSKKLLLSDSGFYLCAWSVSQGGYEQYFGPGTRLTVT.

This clone has only one observation. The J gene is TRBJ2-7, the V gene TRBV5-6, with 12 nucleotides matching TRBD2. V lost 8 bases, J lost 5 bases, and 5 bases stayed unmatched. This CDR3 has 13 residues. Germline V gives CDR1 SGHDT, CDR2 YYEEEE. CDR3 nucleotide sequence: TGTGCCAGTCGACTAGCGGGGGCCCACGAGCAGTACTTC. This codes for CASRLAGAHEQYF.